Below, 11 T cell receptor beta chains from the same sample are listed, as sequenced in a study of T cells in Graves' hyperthyroidism and ophthalmopathy. TCR beta CDR3 regions were amplified from RNA. The TCR CDR3 first-round RT-PCR relied on the HTBI primer set. TCRdb itself ran the multiplex PCR reads through MiXCR, one entry per CDR3 protein. The sample consists of about 200,000 distinct CDR3 sequences, about 18% of them appearing once. Sequences were obtained from blood. These receptors came from a man aged 40-49 years with Graves' hyperthyroidism.

This clonotype occurred many times. The gene calls are TRBV5-6 and TRBJ2-7; D call uncertain. Trimming left V 3 bases short and J 3 bases short, with 7 bases between. Germline V CDR1 and CDR2: SGHDT, YYEEEE. The CDR3 length is 12 residues. The CDR3 DNA sequence: TGTGCCAGCAGCTCCCATCGCTACGAGCAGTACTTC. Translated, it gives CASSSHRYEQYF. The whole variable domain, filled in from reference TRBV5-6 and TRBJ2-7, reads DAGVTQSPTHLIKTRGQQVTLRCSPKSGHDTVSWYQQALGQGPQFIFQYYEEEERQRGNFPDRFSGHQFPNYSSELNVNALLLGDSALYLCASSSHRYEQYFGPGTRLTVT.

The V call is TRBV6-1, the J call TRBJ1-5; D call uncertain. CDR3 length: 13 amino acids. From germline, CDR1 is MNHNS and CDR2 SASEGT. Trimming shortened V by 1 base and J by 5 bases, and 6 bases separated the two germline ends. The CDR3 DNA sequence: TGTGCCAGCAGTGAAGTTCCTTATCAGCCCCAGCATTTT. Translation: CASSEVPYQPQHF.

In the case of this clonotype: A much more abundant neighbour one base away suggests this may be a read error. The chain couples TRBV28 to TRBJ2-2; TRBD1 agrees at 8 bases. With V trimmed by 5 bases and J by 7 bases, 9 bases remained unmatched. CDR1 MDHEN and CDR2 SYDVKM come from the germline V gene. The CDR3 has 15 amino acids. Here the CDR3 reads CASSAPGQGHGELFF. DNA of the CDR3: TGTGCCAGCAGTGCCCCCGGACAGGGTCACGGGGAGCTGTTTTTT.

In this sample, this clonotype turned up many times. This chain connects TRBV9 to TRBJ1-4; TRBD1 aligns across 9 bases. CDR3 length equals 14 residues. Germline V gives CDR1 SGDLS, CDR2 YYNGEE. The V gene end was trimmed by 2 bases and the J gene end by 7 bases; junction bases not matched to a gene: 3. Here the CDR3 DNA reads TGTGCCAGCAGCGTGGGACAGGGAACTGAAAAACTGTTTTTT. Translated: CASSVGQGTEKLFF.

This clonotype was observed many times. The V gene is TRBV6-5, the J gene TRBJ2-7, with 10 bases matching TRBD1. The trim removed 4 bases at V and 5 bases at J, leaving 14 bases unmatched. The CDR3 runs to 17 residues. From germline, CDR1 is MNHEY and CDR2 SVGAGI. This CDR3 reads CASSWGSGQGKGDEQYF. As DNA, the CDR3 is TGTGCCAGCAGTTGGGGATCGGGACAGGGGAAGGGGGACGAGCAGTACTTC.

This clonotype was counted between two and nine times. This may stem from a read error, because a much larger clone lies one nucleotide away. The chain is built from TRBV2 and TRBJ2-1; possible D gene TRBD2, 5 bases. This CDR3 has 11 amino acids. Germline assignment: CDR1 SNHLY and CDR2 FYNNEI. CDR3 in amino acids: CVSPRVNEQFF. The CDR3 DNA sequence: TGTGTCAGCCCGAGGGTTAATGAGCAGTTCTTC.

This clonotype was seen many times. The V call is TRBV11-1, the J call TRBJ2-1, with D unclear. Germline CDR1 is SGHAT and CDR2 is FQDESV (reference sequence). V was clipped by 0 bases and J by 8 bases, with 14 bases between them. The CDR3 is 15 residues long. CDR3 bases: TGTGCCAGCAGCTTAGCGCCCATACCTAGAGATGAGCAGTTCTTC. This gives the protein CASSLAPIPRDEQFF.

The chain recombines TRBV20-1 with TRBJ2-3; 8 bases match TRBD2. After removal of 1 base from V and 5 bases from J, the junction contained 2 bases not matched to a gene. Germline-derived CDR1 and CDR2 are DFQATT and SNEGSKA (reference sequence). This CDR3 is 13 amino acids long. The CDR3 nucleotides are TGCAGTGCTAGAGCGGGGGGGCAAGATACGCAGTATTTT. Residues: CSARAGGQDTQYF.

The sample holds many counts of this clonotype. The chain couples TRBV24-1 to TRBJ2-1; 12 bases are shared with TRBD2. V gave up 5 bases and J gave up 6 bases; unmatched junction bases: 1. Germline V gene sequence: CDR1 KGHDR, CDR2 SFDVKD. This CDR3 is 14 amino acids long. The CDR3 is CATSASGGANEQFF. CDR3 sequence (DNA): TGTGCCACCAGTGCTAGCGGGGGGGCCAATGAGCAGTTCTTC.

V is TRBV30 and J is TRBJ2-7; D not resolved. The germline V and J ends were trimmed by 4 bases and 3 bases, with 10 bases remaining between them. This CDR3 has 12 residues. Germline loops: CDR1 GTSNPN, CDR2 SVGIG (reference sequence). The DNA for the CDR3 is TGTGCCTGGAAAAAAGGAATCTACGAGCAGTACTTC. Protein: CAWKKGIYEQYF.

Concerning this clonotype itself: A much larger clone lies a single base off, so this may be a read error. The chain recombines TRBV28 with TRBJ1-2; D might be TRBD1 (5 bases). The CDR3 is made up of 11 amino acids. CDR1 MDHEN and CDR2 SYDVKM come from the germline V gene. The CDR3 protein is CAGRTGFGYTF. The CDR3 bases are TGTGCCGGCAGAACAGGTTTTGGCTACACCTTC.